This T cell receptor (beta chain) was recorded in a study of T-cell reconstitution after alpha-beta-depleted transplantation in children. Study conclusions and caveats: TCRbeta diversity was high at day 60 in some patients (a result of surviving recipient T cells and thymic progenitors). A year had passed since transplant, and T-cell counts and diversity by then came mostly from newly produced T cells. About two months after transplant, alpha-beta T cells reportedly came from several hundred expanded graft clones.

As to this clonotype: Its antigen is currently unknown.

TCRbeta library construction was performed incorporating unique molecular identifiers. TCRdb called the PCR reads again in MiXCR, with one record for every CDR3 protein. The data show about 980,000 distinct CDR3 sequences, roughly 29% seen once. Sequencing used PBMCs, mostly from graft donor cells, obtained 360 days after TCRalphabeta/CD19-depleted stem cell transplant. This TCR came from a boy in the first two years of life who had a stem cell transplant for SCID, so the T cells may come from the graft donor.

This CDR3 is CATSRDLSALPRLNTGELFF. The DNA of the CDR3 is TGTGCCACCAGCAGAGATCTATCGGCGTTACCCAGATTGAACACCGGGGAGCTGTTTTTT. This chain links TRBV15 with TRBJ2-2; D gene ambiguous. With 0 bases removed from V and 1 base from J, the gap between germline ends came to 21 bases. Germline V gene sequence: CDR1 LNHNV, CDR2 YYDKDF (reference sequence). The CDR3 spans 20 residues. Filled out from reference TRBV15 and TRBJ2-2, the complete variable domain reads DAMVIQNPRYQVTQFGKPVTLSCSQTLNHNVMYWYQQKSSQAPKLLFHYYDKDFNNEADTPDNFQSRRPNTSFCFLDIRSPGLGDTAMYLCATSRDLSALPRLNTGELFFGEGSRLTVL.